This TCR beta chain was profiled in a study of PD-1 blockade in classical Hodgkin lymphoma. Study-wide findings and caveats: Individuals who commenced nivolumab within less than 1 year of ASCT were excluded. Why repertoires differed is undefined; disease activity or prior therapy possibly contributed.

Details on this clone: The antigen is undetermined.

Sequencing was performed with immunoSEQ multiplex PCR; in TCRdb, only in-frame clones are kept and a portion is missing. The sample has about 41,000 clones, roughly two thirds seen once. The CDR3 runs 16 residues. CDR1 is GTSNPN and CDR2 is SVGIG in the germline V gene (reference sequence). V was pared by 8 bases and J by 1 base, with 12 bases of the junction left unmatched. Documented time point: cycle 4 day 1 (C4D1), after less than seven weeks of nivolumab. With no exception, relapse followed autologous stem cell transplantation in all patients, and brentuximab vedotin exposure varied. The study recorded best responses of complete response, partial response or progressive disease.

The sample consisted of peripheral blood mononuclear cells (PBMCs), taken before the fourth cycle of nivolumab. The chain carries TRBV30 and TRBJ2-5; 11 bases align to TRBD2. The source is a human donor with classical Hodgkin lymphoma. CDR3 coding DNA: TGTGCCGGTGAGACCGGGACTAGCGGACCCCAAGAGACCCAGTACTTC. Its translation is CAGETGTSGPQETQYF. The full variable domain, with the rest looked up from reference TRBV30 and TRBJ2-5, is SQTIHQWPATLVQPVGSPLSLECTVEGTSNPNLYWYRQAAGRGLQLLFYSVGIGQISSEVPQNLSASRPQDRQFILSSKKLLLSDSGFYLCAGETGTSGPQETQYFGPGTRLLVL.